This T cell receptor (beta chain) derives from a study of cytomegalovirus exposure and HLA in healthy donors. Germline values: CDR1 PRHDT, CDR2 FYEKMQ (reference sequence). CDR3 length equals 14 residues. V shed 5 bases, J shed 8 bases, and the junction held 10 bases outside the gene matches. The PCR made use of 60 Vbeta and 13 Jbeta primers. Generated by immunoSEQ multiplex PCR, the TCRdb table keeps only in-frame clones and is missing some. The table lists 100,000 to 150,000 clones, over 9.5% of them singletons. This clonotype was sampled from a woman in her late teens or twenties in good health and CMV-seropositive. The sequencing sample was made of PBMCs. The rearrangement uses TRBV13 and TRBJ1-2, with 8 nucleotides matching TRBD1. This chain's CDR3 is CASSRAQGAGGYTF. The CDR3 nucleotides read TGTGCCAGCAGCAGAGCGCAGGGGGCTGGCGGCTACACCTTC.